Following are 32 T cell receptor beta chains from one sample sequenced in a study of CD8+ T cells in alopecia areata. Specified treatment: oral pan-JAK inhibitor, 5-10 mg twice daily. The sequencing template was cDNA reverse transcribed from extracted RNA. Data came from immunoSEQ multiplex PCR; TCRdb stores just in-frame clones and leaves some out. The sample contains 150,000 to 200,000 clones, about three fifths of which appear only once. The material sequenced was CD4+ T cells sorted from blood, taken at week 24, from a patient treated with tofacitinib. Source of these receptors: a human donor with alopecia areata.

The chain employs TRBV10-3 and TRBJ2-7; D not certain. The germline CDR1 and CDR2 sequences are ENHRY and SYGVKD. The V gene lost 2 bases and the J gene lost 5 bases, with 16 bases spanning the gap. The CDR3 is 15 amino acids. The CDR3 spells CAISEGRAAKNEQYF. The CDR3 coding sequence is TGTGCCATCAGTGAGGGTAGGGCGGCGAAAAACGAGCAGTACTTC.

The J gene is TRBJ2-3, the V gene TRBV6-1, with D perhaps assigned TRBD1 or TRBD2 (5 bases each). The V and J ends lost 1 base and 2 bases respectively, with 10 bases between them. The CDR3 loop spans 15 amino acids. Germline V CDR1 and CDR2: MNHNS, SASEGT. DNA for the CDR3: TGTGCCAGCAGTGAAGTTTTCGGGGCCACAGATACGCAGTATTTT. Translated: CASSEVFGATDTQYF.

Only a few counts were recorded for this clone. The gene calls are TRBV5-6 and TRBJ2-2, with TRBD1 matching 8 bases. The CDR3 loop spans 15 amino acids. The V and J ends lost 2 bases and 7 bases, in that order; junction bases with no gene match: 7. From germline, CDR1 is SGHDT and CDR2 YYEEEE. The CDR3 loop is CASSFRTGRRGELFF. Written as DNA, the CDR3 is TGTGCCAGCAGCTTCAGGACAGGGAGACGCGGGGAGCTGTTTTTT.

The V and J genes are TRBV11-2 and TRBJ1-1; TRBD1 aligns across 9 bases. Germline V gene sequence: CDR1 SGHAT, CDR2 FQNNGV. This CDR3 has 17 amino acids. Trimming at V came to 5 bases and at J to 8 bases, leaving 18 bases not matched to a gene. DNA of the CDR3: TGTGCCAGCAGCACACCGGGACAGGGATGGGAACTAGAGGAAGCTTTCTTT. Protein product: CASSTPGQGWELEEAFF. The full variable domain, rest sourced from reference TRBV11-2 and TRBJ1-1, is EAGVAQSPRYKIIEKRQSVAFWCNPISGHATLYWYQQILGQGPKLLIQFQNNGVVDDSQLPKDRFSAERLKGVDSTLKIQPAKLEDSAVYLCASSTPGQGWELEEAFFGQGTRLTVV.

This clone appeared a few times. The rearrangement links TRBV6-6 to TRBJ2-1; no definite D call. Trimming removed 5 bases from V and 9 bases from J, with 8 bases in between. CDR3 length equals 11 residues. Germline loops: CDR1 MNHNY, CDR2 SVGAGI (reference sequence). CDR3 amino acids: CASSTMGEQFF. CDR3 nucleotide sequence: TGTGCCAGCAGTACGATGGGTGAGCAGTTCTTC.

The gene calls are TRBV6-5 and TRBJ2-7; 7 nucleotides agree with TRBD1. The V and J ends lost 7 bases and 2 bases, in that order; junction bases with no gene match: 11. The CDR3 length is 15 residues. Germline lookup yields CDR1 MNHEY and CDR2 SVGAGI. For the CDR3, the DNA is TGTGCCAGCATTGCTGGGACAGATCGGCCCTACGAGCAGTACTTC. Translation: CASIAGTDRPYEQYF.

The V call is TRBV5-6, the J call TRBJ1-2; perhaps TRBD1 as D (5 bases). In germline, CDR1 is SGHDT, CDR2 YYEEEE. The CDR3 spans 15 residues. V lost 2 bases and J 5 bases, leaving 16 bases between the germline ends. The CDR3 reads CASSFNTPGTYGYTF. The DNA for the CDR3 is TGTGCCAGCAGCTTTAACACCCCCGGGACTTATGGCTACACCTTC.

J is TRBJ2-5 and V is TRBV27; unclear D gene. Trimming shortened V by 5 bases and J by 5 bases, and 6 bases separated the two germline ends. CDR1 and CDR2 (germline): MNHEY, SMNVEV (reference sequence). This CDR3 has 11 amino acids. The CDR3 region is CASSDFETQYF. In DNA, the CDR3 is TGTGCCAGCAGTGATTTTGAGACCCAGTACTTC.

This sequence joins TRBV30 and TRBJ2-7, with TRBD1 identical over 9 bases. This CDR3 comprises 14 residues. After removal of 2 bases from V and 5 bases from J, the junction contained 7 bases not matched to a gene. The germline gives CDR1 GTSNPN, CDR2 SVGIG (reference sequence). This CDR3 is CAWSPGTGNNEQYF. The CDR3 DNA follows: TGTGCCTGGAGTCCCGGGACAGGGAACAACGAGCAGTACTTC.

The chain employs TRBV29-1 and TRBJ2-5; the D gene is possibly TRBD1 (6 bases). The CDR3 covers 13 residues. Trimming cost V 4 bases and J 2 bases, with 11 bases left between them. In germline, CDR1 is SQVTM, CDR2 ANQGSEA. The chain's CDR3 is CSVGSTGQETQYF. The CDR3 nucleotides read TGCAGCGTTGGATCGACAGGTCAAGAGACCCAGTACTTC.

Details on this clone: The same CDR3 arises from other DNA sequences in this sample as well. The chain couples TRBV30 to TRBJ1-4; D is uncertain. This CDR3 is built from 11 residues. Germline values: CDR1 GTSNPN, CDR2 SVGIG (reference sequence). V lost 0 bases to trimming and J lost 7 bases, with 3 bases between them. The CDR3 sequence: CAWSVGEKLFF. The CDR3 DNA follows: TGTGCCTGGAGTGTTGGTGAAAAACTGTTTTTT.

This clone was observed a handful of times. The CDR3 nucleotides are TGCAGCGCGGAGAGACAGGGGAACACTGAAGCTTTCTTT. It yields the protein CSAERQGNTEAFF. The chain couples TRBV29-1 to TRBJ1-1; 7 bases line up with TRBD1. The CDR3 contains 13 residues. Germline loops: CDR1 SQVTM, CDR2 ANQGSEA. V was clipped by 7 bases and J by 1 base; unmatched bases: 6.

J is TRBJ1-2 and V is TRBV10-3; D unclear. Per the germline V gene, CDR1 is ENHRY and CDR2 is SYGVKD. CDR3 length equals 15 residues. The V end was cut by 0 bases, the J end by 3 bases, with 11 bases between. CDR3: CAISESSGRDYGYTF. In nucleotides, the CDR3 is TGTGCCATCAGTGAGTCGAGTGGACGGGACTATGGCTACACCTTC.

This clone has a handful of counts. The J gene is TRBJ1-4, the V gene TRBV27; D call uncertain. The germline V gene encodes CDR1 MNHEY and CDR2 SMNVEV (reference sequence). This CDR3 is built from 14 residues. V gave up 6 bases and J gave up 7 bases, with 15 bases separating them. CDR3 sequence (DNA): TGTGCCAGCAGACCACAGTCTCCAGGTGAAAAACTGTTTTTT. It specifies CASRPQSPGEKLFF. Full variable domain (missing parts from reference TRBV27 and TRBJ1-4): EAQVTQNPRYLITVTGKKLTVTCSQNMNHEYMSWYRQDPGLGLRQIYYSMNVEVTDKGDVPEGYKVSRKEKRNFPLILESPSPNQTSLYFCASRPQSPGEKLFFGSGTQLSVL.

This clone was seen more than once but under ten times. The chain links TRBV29-1 to TRBJ2-5; no definite D call. This CDR3 has 12 amino acids. The V gene's germline CDR1 is SQVTM and CDR2 ANQGSEA. Trimming removed 2 bases from V and 1 base from J, with 5 bases in between. The CDR3 DNA follows: TGCAGCGTTGAACACGGCCAAGAGACCCAGTACTTC. As protein: CSVEHGQETQYF.

V and J are TRBV30 and TRBJ1-5, with no clear D. The CDR3 runs 14 residues. CDR1 and CDR2 from the germline V gene are GTSNPN and SVGIG (reference sequence). The V end lost 5 bases, the J end lost 1 base, and 12 bases lay between the germline ends. The CDR3 loop reads CAWGEGQSNQPQHF. The DNA for the CDR3 is TGTGCCTGGGGGGAGGGTCAGAGCAATCAGCCCCAGCATTTT.

The chain recombines TRBV29-1 with TRBJ2-3; 13 bases map to TRBD2. The V gene's germline CDR1 is SQVTM and CDR2 ANQGSEA. Trimming at V came to 8 bases and at J to 5 bases, leaving 10 bases not matched to a gene. This CDR3 has 15 residues. This CDR3 reads CSLGLAGALRDTQYF. The DNA of the CDR3 is TGCAGCTTAGGACTAGCGGGGGCCCTGAGAGATACGCAGTATTTT.

This rearrangement joins TRBV18 to TRBJ2-5; 12 positions match TRBD2. V shed 0 bases, J shed 4 bases, and the junction held 6 bases outside the gene matches. Per the germline V gene, CDR1 is KGHSH and CDR2 is LQKENI. The CDR3 runs to 17 residues. The CDR3 is CASSPPASGGAGETQYF. CDR3 DNA sequence: TGTGCCAGCTCACCACCGGCTAGCGGGGGGGCCGGAGAGACCCAGTACTTC.

The CDR3 bases are TGTGCCAGCAGCTTTGAACGTGAAGCTTTCTTT. Translating gives CASSFEREAFF. The V and J genes are TRBV7-9 and TRBJ1-1; no firm D call. Trimming removed 3 bases from V and 7 bases from J, with 6 bases in between. CDR3 length equals 11 residues. Germline assignment: CDR1 SEHNR and CDR2 FQNEAQ (reference sequence).

The chain couples TRBV5-6 to TRBJ1-1, with a possible D match to TRBD1 (6 bases). The CDR3 runs to 15 residues. V dropped 4 bases and J dropped 0 bases, with 13 bases sitting between them. Germline values: CDR1 SGHDT, CDR2 YYEEEE. CDR3 nucleotide sequence: TGTGCCAGCAGCCAAGGACAGACCTTGAACACTGAAGCTTTCTTT. Protein: CASSQGQTLNTEAFF.

This clone was seen repeatedly, ten times or more. This chain connects TRBV11-1 to TRBJ2-1; D gene uncertain. Germline CDR1 and CDR2: SGHAT and FQDESV (reference sequence). The CDR3 covers 17 residues. V gave up 6 bases and J gave up 6 bases, with 24 bases separating them. The CDR3 sequence is CASRRLGIANSPNEQFF. DNA for the CDR3: TGTGCCAGCAGACGCCTGGGAATAGCCAATTCTCCCAATGAGCAGTTCTTC.

The chain joins TRBV7-2 to TRBJ2-5; D might be TRBD1 or TRBD2, each matching 5 bases. V dropped 3 bases and J dropped 5 bases, with 13 bases sitting between them. From germline, CDR1 is SGHTA and CDR2 FQGNSA. The CDR3 is made up of 14 amino acids. CDR3: CASSFGTAQETQYF. CDR3 in DNA: TGTGCCAGCAGCTTTGGGACGGCCCAGGAGACCCAGTACTTC. Supplemented by reference TRBV7-2 and TRBJ2-5, the full variable domain reads GAGVSQSPSNKVTEKGKDVELRCDPISGHTALYWYRQSLGQGLEFLIYFQGNSAPDKSGLPSDRFSAERTGGSVSTLTIQRTQQEDSAVYLCASSFGTAQETQYFGPGTRLLVL.

This clone was found a few times. The rearrangement joins TRBV10-3 to TRBJ1-2; 9 positions agree with TRBD1. The CDR3 has 13 residues. Unmatched junction bases numbered 5, after V lost 6 bases and J lost 6 bases. The V gene's germline CDR1 is ENHRY and CDR2 SYGVKD. DNA for the CDR3: TGTGCCATCAGGGGACAGGGACTAGATGGCTACACCTTC. Translating it yields CAIRGQGLDGYTF.

This clone was detected a few times. The chain links TRBV5-1 to TRBJ2-5, with 7 bases lining up with TRBD1. In germline, CDR1 is SGHRS, CDR2 YFSETQ. The CDR3 loop spans 13 amino acids. With 1 base clipped from V and 3 bases from J, the junction kept 0 bases outside the gene matches. The CDR3 coding sequence is TGCGCCAGCAGCTTGACAGGGGAAGAGACCCAGTACTTC. It encodes CASSLTGEETQYF.

The chain couples TRBV7-9 to TRBJ2-2, with D tentatively TRBD2 (6 bases). This CDR3 is built from 16 residues. From germline, CDR1 is SEHNR and CDR2 FQNEAQ (reference sequence). Deletions cut 4 bases from V and 0 bases from J, with 12 bases between. The CDR3 protein is CASSSGGGTNTGELFF. The CDR3 DNA is TGTGCCAGCAGCTCCGGAGGCGGGACGAACACCGGGGAGCTGTTTTTT.

The chain recombines TRBV4-3 with TRBJ1-2; a possible D gene is TRBD1 (5 bases). The CDR3 runs to 15 residues. V dropped 0 bases and J dropped 4 bases, with 12 bases sitting between them. The germline V gene has CDR1 LGHNA and CDR2 YSLEER. In DNA form, the CDR3 reads TGCGCCAGCAGCCAAGATCCTGGGGACCCCTATGGCTACACCTTC. Its translation: CASSQDPGDPYGYTF.

The chain links TRBV7-3 to TRBJ2-5; D is undetermined. Deletions cut 0 bases from V and 5 bases from J, with 7 bases between. CDR3 size: 13 residues. In germline, CDR1 is SGHTA, CDR2 FQGTGA. CDR3 loop: CASSLTNEETQYF. The CDR3 nucleotides read TGTGCCAGCAGCTTAACGAATGAGGAGACCCAGTACTTC.

The CDR3 sequence: CSVDTGSNGYTF. CDR3 sequence (DNA): TGCAGCGTGGATACAGGTTCCAATGGCTACACCTTC. The chain links TRBV29-1 to TRBJ1-2; the D gene is possibly TRBD1 (5 bases). CDR3 size: 12 residues. The V end lost 6 bases, the J end lost 6 bases, and 14 bases lay between the germline ends. Looked up from germline, CDR1 is SQVTM and CDR2 is ANQGSEA.

The chain carries TRBV29-1 and TRBJ1-2; no clear D gene. The germline V and J ends were trimmed by 4 bases and 4 bases, with 10 bases remaining between them. CDR3 length: 12 residues. Germline CDR1 and CDR2: SQVTM and ANQGSEA. CDR3 sequence (DNA): TGCAGCGTTGTACTAGGCTCCTATGGCTACACCTTC. The encoded protein is CSVVLGSYGYTF.

The chain joins TRBV11-2 to TRBJ1-2; no clear D gene. Germline values: CDR1 SGHAT, CDR2 FQNNGV. The CDR3 covers 12 residues. V dropped 2 bases and J dropped 4 bases, with 5 bases sitting between them. The CDR3 region is CASSLNGYGYTF. The CDR3 DNA is TGTGCCAGCAGCTTAAACGGCTATGGCTACACCTTC. The entire variable domain, with the rest obtained from reference TRBV11-2 and TRBJ1-2, is as follows: EAGVAQSPRYKIIEKRQSVAFWCNPISGHATLYWYQQILGQGPKLLIQFQNNGVVDDSQLPKDRFSAERLKGVDSTLKIQPAKLEDSAVYLCASSLNGYGYTFGSGTRLTVV.

This clone has a single count. The V and J genes are TRBV30 and TRBJ1-5; no clear D gene. CDR1 is GTSNPN and CDR2 is SVGIG in the germline V gene (reference sequence). The CDR3 has 13 residues. V lost 1 base, J lost 9 bases, and 13 bases lay in between. CDR3 coding DNA: TGTGCCTGGAGTGAAGGCAGCAGTTCGCCCCAGCATTTT. Translation gives CAWSEGSSSPQHF.

The chain carries TRBV5-4 and TRBJ1-2; D unresolved. The V and J ends lost 0 bases and 3 bases respectively, with 9 bases between them. The CDR3 runs to 14 residues. Germline lookup yields CDR1 SGHNT and CDR2 YYREEE (reference sequence). CDR3 nucleotide sequence: TGTGCCAGCAGCTTGGCCGGAACATACTATGGCTACACCTTC. This codes for CASSLAGTYYGYTF.